A single sample gave rise to the 9 T cell receptor beta chains below, sequenced in a study of T cell clones after liver transplantation. TCRdb keeps only in-frame clones here, not all; method: immunoSEQ multiplex PCR. Of 7,500 to 9,500 clones listed, about four fifths were seen once; the top ten hold 40% to 50%. The source material was CD8+ T cells from blood, sampled before liver transplant. The receptors stem from a human donor who received a liver transplant.

The rearrangement uses TRBV6-5 and TRBJ1-6, with 11 bases that match TRBD1. V shed 6 bases and J 8 bases; nucleotides not matched to a gene: 6. This CDR3 has 15 residues. The V gene's germline CDR1 is MNHEY and CDR2 SVGAGI. The CDR3 DNA sequence: TGTGCCAGCAGAACCGGGACAGGGGGTTATTCACCCCTCCACTTT. As protein: CASRTGTGGYSPLHF.

The genes are TRBV27 and TRBJ1-5, with 7 bases aligning to TRBD1. The CDR3 runs to 14 residues. The germline CDR1 and CDR2 sequences are MNHEY and SMNVEV (reference sequence). V lost 3 bases, J lost 5 bases, and 4 bases stayed unmatched. The CDR3 DNA reads TGTGCCAGCAGTTTCCGGGACAGCTATCAGCCCCAGCATTTT. Encoded protein: CASSFRDSYQPQHF.

The genes are TRBV7-9 and TRBJ1-2; D remains unclear. V shed 0 bases and J shed 4 bases, with 12 bases lying between them. The CDR3 totals 15 residues. Germline loops: CDR1 SEHNR, CDR2 FQNEAQ (reference sequence). The CDR3 region has the DNA TGTGCCAGCAGCTTAGCGCAACAGTCGCTCTATGGCTACACCTTC. The encoded protein is CASSLAQQSLYGYTF.

V and J are TRBV7-9 and TRBJ2-5; 8 nucleotides agree with TRBD1. Germline values: CDR1 SEHNR, CDR2 FQNEAQ (reference sequence). CDR3 length: 14 amino acids. The trim removed 4 bases at V and 4 bases at J, leaving 5 bases unmatched. The CDR3 sequence: CASSYLTGVETQYF. Written as DNA, the CDR3 is TGTGCCAGCAGCTACCTGACAGGGGTAGAGACCCAGTACTTC.

The chain combines TRBV19 with TRBJ2-5; 10 bases map to TRBD2. Trimming removed 1 base from V and 4 bases from J; junction bases left unmatched: 3. The CDR3 sequence is 15 residues long. Germline-derived CDR1 and CDR2 are LNHDA and SQIVND (reference sequence). As DNA, the CDR3 is TGTGCCAGTAGTATAGTTGCTAGCGGGGGAGAGACCCAGTACTTC. This sequence encodes CASSIVASGGETQYF.

This sequence joins TRBV27 and TRBJ2-2, with D perhaps TRBD1 (5 bases). Between the trimmed V and J ends, which lost 2 bases and 8 bases, there was a span of 12 bases. The CDR3 is made up of 14 amino acids. Germline V gene lookup returns CDR1 MNHEY and CDR2 SMNVEV (reference sequence). CDR3 sequence (DNA): TGTGCCAGCAGTTTAGTCAGGGAAGGGGGGGAGCTGTTTTTT. It yields the protein CASSLVREGGELFF.

The chain has TRBV28 and TRBJ2-5; 8 positions match TRBD1. With the DNA end fitting TRBJ2-7 better, the J assignment may be wrong. The length of the CDR3 is 13 residues. Germline loops: CDR1 MDHEN, CDR2 SYDVKM. CDR3 DNA sequence: TGTGCCAGCAGTGGCGACAGGGGCTACGAGCAGTACTTC. This encodes CASSGDRGYEQYF.

This rearrangement joins TRBV2 to TRBJ1-3; D is ambiguous. V lost 3 bases, J lost 0 bases, and 6 bases lay in between. This CDR3 has 14 amino acids. Germline loops: CDR1 SNHLY, CDR2 FYNNEI. CDR3 amino acids: CASSDLSSGNTIYF. CDR3 nucleotides: TGTGCCAGCAGTGATTTGAGCTCTGGAAACACCATATATTTT.

V and J are TRBV27 and TRBJ1-5; 7 nucleotides line up with TRBD1. With V trimmed by 1 base and J by 0 bases, 3 bases remained unmatched. CDR3 size: 16 residues. Looked up from germline, CDR1 is MNHEY and CDR2 is SMNVEV (reference sequence). DNA of the CDR3: TGTGCCAGCAGTTTATGGGGGACAGCTAGCAATCAGCCCCAGCATTTT. Translation: CASSLWGTASNQPQHF.